The sequence of this T cell receptor (beta chain) was determined in a study of identical twins. General observations from the study: While abundant cord blood beta clonotypes carried fewer insertions, memory repertoires showed no such pattern. Findings came from cross-sectional statistics, without long-term follow-up of donors.

TCRdb re-derived calls from the 5' RACE reads in MiXCR, one entry per CDR3 protein. This table has a few hundred thousand distinct CDR3 sequences, roughly 9% appearing once. For this clonotype: Its target is not known.

The CDR3 runs to 15 residues. Trimming cost V 0 bases and J 6 bases; bases outside gene matches: 5. Germline V gene lookup returns CDR1 SGDLS and CDR2 YYNGEE. V usage is TRBV9 and J usage is TRBJ1-4; 7 bases are shared with TRBD1. This receptor was obtained from a woman aged 50 to 60 in good health. Sequenced input: naive T cells sorted from blood. The CDR3 loop is CASSVATGKDEKLFF. CDR3 sequence (DNA): TGTGCCAGCAGCGTAGCGACAGGGAAAGATGAAAAACTGTTTTTT. Full variable domain (remainder filled in from reference TRBV9 and TRBJ1-4): DSGVTQTPKHLITATGQRVTLRCSPRSGDLSVYWYQQSLDQGLQFLIQYYNGEERAKGNILERFSAQQFPDLHSELNLSSLELGDSALYFCASSVATGKDEKLFFGSGTQLSVL.